The subject of this entry is one T cell receptor beta chain. The CDR3 extends over 16 amino acids. The V gene end was trimmed by 2 bases and the J gene end by 4 bases; junction bases not matched to a gene: 6. Germline V lookup: CDR1 SGDLS, CDR2 YYNGEE. The data are from a study of cytomegalovirus exposure and HLA in healthy donors. Use of 60 Vbeta and 13 Jbeta primers characterized the PCR. This table comes from immunoSEQ multiplex PCR, and its TCRdb copy is limited to in-frame clones, with some not included. Of approximately 120,000 clones in the sample, 81% were seen once. The chain couples TRBV9 to TRBJ1-1, with TRBD1 matching 12 bases. The sample taken for sequencing was PBMCs. This TCR derives from a man between 18 and 29 years old in good health and CMV-seronegative. In DNA form, the CDR3 reads TGTGCCAGCAGCGTGGGGACAGGGGGCGCCGGCACTGAAGCTTTCTTT. It specifies CASSVGTGGAGTEAFF.